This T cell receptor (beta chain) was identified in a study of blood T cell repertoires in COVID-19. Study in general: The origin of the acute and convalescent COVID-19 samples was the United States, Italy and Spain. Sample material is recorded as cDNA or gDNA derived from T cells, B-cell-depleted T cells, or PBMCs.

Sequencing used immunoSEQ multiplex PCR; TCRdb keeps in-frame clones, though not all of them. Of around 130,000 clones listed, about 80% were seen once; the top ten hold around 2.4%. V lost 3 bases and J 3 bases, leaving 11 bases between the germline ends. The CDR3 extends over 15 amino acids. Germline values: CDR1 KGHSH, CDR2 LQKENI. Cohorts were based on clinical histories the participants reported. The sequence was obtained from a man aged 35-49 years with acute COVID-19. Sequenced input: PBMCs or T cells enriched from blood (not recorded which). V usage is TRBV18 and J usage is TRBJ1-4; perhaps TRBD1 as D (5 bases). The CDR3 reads CASSPQGTANEKLFF. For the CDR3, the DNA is TGTGCCAGCTCACCTCAGGGAACTGCTAATGAAAAACTGTTTTTT.